The 13 T cell receptor beta chains reported below all come from one sample, sequenced in a study of cytomegalovirus exposure and HLA in healthy donors. Primers: 60 Vbeta forward and 13 Jbeta reverse. Here immunoSEQ multiplex PCR was the method, and the copy in TCRdb shows in-frame clones only, minus some. Of 110,000 or so clones listed, roughly 79% were seen once; the top ten hold approximately 5.6%. Input material: PBMCs. The receptor set was obtained from a male donor in good health and CMV-seronegative.

The chain has TRBV6-1 and TRBJ1-4, with D unclear. Germline V lookup: CDR1 MNHNS, CDR2 SASEGT. This CDR3 contains 15 residues. V lost 3 bases to trimming and J lost 4 bases, with 12 bases between them. This CDR3 reads CASSETRYLNEKLFF. Written as DNA, the CDR3 is TGTGCCAGCAGTGAGACAAGATATCTTAATGAAAAACTGTTTTTT.

The chain combines TRBV30 with TRBJ1-2, with 9 bases fitting TRBD1. With V trimmed by 0 bases and J by 4 bases, 6 bases remained unmatched. The CDR3 spans 15 residues. Germline V gives CDR1 GTSNPN, CDR2 SVGIG (reference sequence). CDR3 DNA sequence: TGTGCCTGGAGTGTTCGGGACAGGGAGGGCTATGGCTACACCTTC. Amino acid sequence: CAWSVRDREGYGYTF.

The chain has TRBV27 and TRBJ1-4; 7 positions match TRBD1. Trimming removed 5 bases from V and 4 bases from J; junction bases left unmatched: 4. CDR3 size: 14 residues. CDR1 MNHEY and CDR2 SMNVEV come from the germline V gene (reference sequence). The CDR3 nucleotides are TGTGCCAGCAGTAGGGGGCGGTTTAATGAAAAACTGTTTTTT. Translation gives CASSRGRFNEKLFF.

In its sample, this clone was seen a few times. This CDR3 reads CASSRRGQPQHF. CDR3 coding DNA: TGTGCCAGCAGTAGACGAGGTCAGCCCCAGCATTTT. The chain employs TRBV5-6 and TRBJ1-5; D remains ambiguous. Germline V lookup: CDR1 SGHDT, CDR2 YYEEEE. The CDR3 is 12 residues long. Trimming left V 5 bases short and J 6 bases short, with 9 bases between.

This chain links TRBV6-5 with TRBJ1-1; a possible D gene is TRBD1 (5 bases). V was pared by 2 bases and J by 6 bases, with 13 bases between. From germline, CDR1 is MNHEY and CDR2 SVGAGI. This CDR3 region has 14 residues. CDR3 residues: CASSYADRPAEAFF. In DNA form, the CDR3 reads TGTGCCAGCAGTTACGCCGACAGACCCGCTGAAGCTTTCTTT.

The rearrangement joins TRBV5-4 to TRBJ2-1; 12 positions agree with TRBD2. Looked up from germline, CDR1 is SGHNT and CDR2 is YYREEE (reference sequence). The CDR3 totals 15 residues. Trimming cost V 5 bases and J 3 bases; bases outside gene matches: 3. The CDR3 region has the DNA TGTGCCAGCAGGTCGGGACTAGCGGGCTACAATGAGCAGTTCTTC. Translated: CASRSGLAGYNEQFF.

There are a few counts of this clone. This chain uses TRBV2 with TRBJ1-2; D unresolved. Germline values: CDR1 SNHLY, CDR2 FYNNEI. The CDR3 consists of 14 residues. V lost 6 bases to trimming and J lost 1 base, with 12 bases between them. The CDR3 region has the DNA TGTGCCAGCAGGCCTCTCCAGAATAACTATGGCTACACCTTC. Translating it yields CASRPLQNNYGYTF.

This chain's CDR3 is CASSDRPSGNTIYF. In DNA, the CDR3 is TGTGCCAGCAGCGACAGGCCCTCTGGAAACACCATATATTTT. The chain employs TRBV7-8 and TRBJ1-3, with D perhaps TRBD1 (6 bases). Germline CDR1 is SGHVS and CDR2 is FQNEAQ. V was shortened by 5 bases and J by 0 bases, with 8 bases between the two germline ends. The length of the CDR3 is 14 residues.

This rearrangement joins TRBV29-1 to TRBJ2-5; 12 nucleotides agree with TRBD2. J was trimmed by 3 bases and V by 7 bases; bases with no gene match: 6. The germline gives CDR1 SQVTM, CDR2 ANQGSEA. The CDR3 is 14 amino acids. This CDR3 is CSAARLAGEETQYF. CDR3 DNA sequence: TGCAGCGCCGCTAGACTAGCGGGAGAAGAGACCCAGTACTTC.

The rearrangement uses TRBV7-9 and TRBJ2-3; D remains unclear. Trimming removed 8 bases at V and 5 bases at J, with 14 bases between. The CDR3 runs 13 residues. Germline values: CDR1 SEHNR, CDR2 FQNEAQ (reference sequence). The CDR3 bases are TGTGCCAGCTGCGGCGAGAATATAGATACGCAGTATTTT. This gives the protein CASCGENIDTQYF.

The rearrangement uses TRBV4-3 and TRBJ1-1; D is unresolved. CDR1 and CDR2 (germline): LGHNA, YSLEER. CDR3 size: 14 residues. Trimming shortened V by 3 bases and J by 1 base, and 9 bases separated the two germline ends. CDR3 in amino acids: CASSHPGGNTEAFF. CDR3 sequence (DNA): TGCGCCAGCAGCCACCCCGGAGGGAACACTGAAGCTTTCTTT.

The chain couples TRBV27 to TRBJ1-5; D is uncertain. CDR1 and CDR2 from the germline V gene are MNHEY and SMNVEV (reference sequence). The CDR3 totals 14 residues. V shed 5 bases and J shed 7 bases, with 15 bases lying between them. In nucleotides, the CDR3 is TGTGCCAGCAGTCTGCCCGGGGTCGGGCAGCCCCAGCATTTT. This encodes CASSLPGVGQPQHF.

This clone was seen more than once but under ten times. The chain combines TRBV6-5 with TRBJ1-3; 9 bases align to TRBD1. There are 15 residues in the CDR3. With V trimmed by 2 bases and J by 7 bases, 6 bases remained unmatched. Germline assignment: CDR1 MNHEY and CDR2 SVGAGI. Here the CDR3 reads CASSYGQGIWNTIYF. The CDR3 DNA sequence: TGTGCCAGCAGTTACGGACAGGGGATCTGGAACACCATATATTTT.